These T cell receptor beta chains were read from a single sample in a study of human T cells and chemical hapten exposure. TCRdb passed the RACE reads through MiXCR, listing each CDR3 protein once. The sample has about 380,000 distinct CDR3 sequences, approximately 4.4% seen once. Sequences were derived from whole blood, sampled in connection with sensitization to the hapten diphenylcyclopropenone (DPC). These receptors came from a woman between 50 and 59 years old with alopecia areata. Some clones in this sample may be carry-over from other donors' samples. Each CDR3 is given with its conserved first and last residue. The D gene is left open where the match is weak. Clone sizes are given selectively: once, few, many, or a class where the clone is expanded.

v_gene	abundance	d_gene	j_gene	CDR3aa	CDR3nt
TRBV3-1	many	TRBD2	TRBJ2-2	CASSQAAGGSGTGELFF	TGTGCCAGCAGCCAAGCAGCGGGGGGTTCGGGCACCGGGGAGCTGTTTTTT
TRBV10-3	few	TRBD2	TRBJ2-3	CAISGRLAGADTQYF	TGTGCCATCAGTGGTAGACTAGCGGGAGCAGATACGCAGTATTTT
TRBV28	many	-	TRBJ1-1	CASSLKSRITEAFF	TGTGCCAGCAGTTTAAAATCCAGGATAACTGAAGCTTTCTTT
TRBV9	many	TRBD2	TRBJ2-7	CASSVGTSGSAHYEQYF	TGTGCCAGCAGCGTAGGGACTAGCGGGAGCGCTCACTACGAGCAGTACTTC
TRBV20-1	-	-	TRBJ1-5	CSASEPGGGNQPQHF	TGCAGTGCTAGTGAACCCGGTGGAGGCAATCAGCCCCAGCATTTT
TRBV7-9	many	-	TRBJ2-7	CASSLGISAPLAYEQYF	TGTGCCAGCAGCTTAGGTATCTCGGCACCACTTGCCTACGAGCAGTACTTC
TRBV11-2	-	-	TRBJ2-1	CASSFGDLQFF	TGTGCCAGCAGCTTTGGTGACTTGCAGTTCTTC
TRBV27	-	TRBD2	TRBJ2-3	CASSGRESSTDTQYF	TGTGCCAGCAGCGGGCGGGAGTCTAGCACAGATACGCAGTATTTT
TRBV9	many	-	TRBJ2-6	CASSVDPFRGGISGANVLTF	TGTGCCAGCAGCGTAGACCCCTTCAGAGGGGGGATATCTGGGGCCAACGTCCTGACTTTC
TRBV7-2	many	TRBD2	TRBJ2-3	CASSLVGLASTDTQYF	TGTGCCAGCAGCTTAGTGGGACTAGCTAGCACAGATACGCAGTATTTT
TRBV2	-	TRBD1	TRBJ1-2	CASSERDRQNYGYTF	TGTGCCAGCAGTGAAAGGGACAGACAAAACTATGGCTACACCTTC
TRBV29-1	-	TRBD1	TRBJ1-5	CSVGGGQTNQPQHF	TGCAGCGTTGGGGGGGGACAGACTAATCAGCCCCAGCATTTT
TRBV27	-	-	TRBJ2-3	CASSLSVAITDTQYF	TGTGCCAGCAGTCTATCCGTGGCTATCACAGATACGCAGTATTTT
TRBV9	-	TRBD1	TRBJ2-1	CASSVARDSRSYNEQFF	TGTGCCAGCAGCGTAGCCCGGGACAGCCGCTCCTACAATGAGCAGTTCTTC
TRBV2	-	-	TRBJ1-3	CASSETMGPGNTIYF	TGTGCCAGCAGTGAAACTATGGGGCCTGGAAACACCATATATTTT
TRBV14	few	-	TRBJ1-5	CASSQADQPQHF	TGTGCCAGCAGCCAAGCGGATCAGCCCCAGCATTTT
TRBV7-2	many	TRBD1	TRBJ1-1	CASSFTQGRAFF	TGTGCCAGCAGCTTCACACAGGGGAGGGCTTTCTTT
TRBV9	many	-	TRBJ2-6	CASSEGRSGANVLTF	TGTGCCAGCAGCGAAGGGCGCTCTGGGGCCAACGTCCTGACTTTC
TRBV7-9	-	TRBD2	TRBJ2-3	CASSLRLQAGGSTDTQYF	TGTGCCAGCAGTTTACGACTTCAAGCGGGGGGTAGCACAGATACGCAGTATTTT
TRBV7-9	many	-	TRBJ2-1	CASSLVLSYNEQFF	TGTGCCAGCAGCTTAGTGCTCTCCTACAATGAGCAGTTCTTC
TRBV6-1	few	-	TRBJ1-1	CASSEGAGLPFPEAFF	TGTGCCAGCAGTGAAGGGGCAGGTCTACCCTTCCCTGAAGCTTTCTTT
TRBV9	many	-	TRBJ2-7	CASSPRTGPYEQYF	TGTGCCAGCAGCCCCCGGACGGGGCCCTACGAGCAGTACTTC
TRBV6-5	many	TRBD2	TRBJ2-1	CASSYTGTSGRNEQFF	TGTGCCAGCAGTTACACTGGGACTAGCGGGAGAAATGAGCAGTTCTTC
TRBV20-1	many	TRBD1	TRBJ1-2	CSALDRGANYGYTF	TGCAGTGCACTTGACAGGGGGGCTAACTATGGCTACACCTTC
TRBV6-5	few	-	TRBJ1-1	CASSTDPMNTEAFF	TGTGCCAGCAGCACCGATCCGATGAACACTGAAGCTTTCTTT
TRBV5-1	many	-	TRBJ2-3	CASSSEGPYTDTQYF	TGCGCCAGCAGCTCCGAGGGCCCCTACACAGATACGCAGTATTTT
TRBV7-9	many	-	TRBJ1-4	CASSLREGATNEKLFF	TGTGCCAGCAGCTTAAGGGAAGGCGCAACTAATGAAAAACTGTTTTTT
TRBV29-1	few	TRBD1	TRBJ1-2	CSAYRGSYGYTF	TGCAGCGCGTACAGGGGGTCCTATGGCTACACCTTC
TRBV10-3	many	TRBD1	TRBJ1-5	CAISMTGVQPQHF	TGTGCCATCAGCATGACAGGGGTTCAGCCCCAGCATTTT
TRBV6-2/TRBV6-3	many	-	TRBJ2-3	CASSYSSGRTDTQYF	TGTGCCAGCAGTTACTCTAGCGGACGCACAGATACGCAGTATTTT
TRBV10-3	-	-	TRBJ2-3	CAISEGGRRRDTQYF	TGTGCCATCAGTGAAGGAGGACGGAGGCGGGATACGCAGTATTTT
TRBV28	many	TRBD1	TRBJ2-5	CASSPDRGLAETQYF	TGTGCCAGCAGCCCGGACAGGGGCCTTGCCGAGACCCAGTACTTC
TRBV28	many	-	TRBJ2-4	CASSPWGQTKNIQYF	TGTGCCAGCAGCCCCTGGGGACAAACCAAAAACATTCAGTACTTC
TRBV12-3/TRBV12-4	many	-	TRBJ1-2	CASENFYGYTF	TGTGCCAGCGAAAATTTCTATGGCTACACCTTC
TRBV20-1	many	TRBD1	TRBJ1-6	CSARDGTQGGSPLHF	TGCAGTGCTAGAGATGGGACCCAGGGGGGATCACCCCTCCACTTT
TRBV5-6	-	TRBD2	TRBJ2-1	CASSSINRGGKFF	TGTGCCAGCAGCTCTATTAACCGGGGGGGCAAGTTCTTC
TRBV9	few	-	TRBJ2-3	CASSWGTSSTDTQYF	TGTGCCAGCAGCTGGGGGACTTCGAGCACAGATACGCAGTATTTT
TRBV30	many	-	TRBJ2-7	CAWMTETYEQYF	TGTGCCTGGATGACAGAAACCTACGAGCAGTACTTC
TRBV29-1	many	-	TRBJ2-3	CSGAGLHYTDTQYF	TGCAGCGGCGCGGGACTCCACTACACAGATACGCAGTATTTT
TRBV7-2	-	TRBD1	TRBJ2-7	CASSPLSWGQGGHEQYF	TGTGCCAGCAGCCCCTTAAGTTGGGGACAGGGTGGCCACGAGCAGTACTTC
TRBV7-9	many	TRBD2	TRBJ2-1	CASSPSVGGYGVYNEQFF	TGTGCCAGCAGCCCTTCCGTCGGGGGGTATGGTGTATACAATGAGCAGTTCTTC